Presented here are 9 T cell receptor beta chains from one specimen sequenced in a study of blood T cells in healthy people across ages. A second roughly 6 to 11 cycle PCR used barcoded and J-beta primers. TCRdb reanalysed the 5' RACE reads using MiXCR and keeps one entry per CDR3 protein. The sample lists roughly 800,000 distinct CDR3 sequences, around 25% occurring once. These same records also appear under a second study, on T cells of mothers and their children.

The sequencing input was blood. The receptors were gathered from a boy aged 10-17 years in good health.

The CDR3 region has the DNA TGTGCCAGCAGCCGATGGGACAGGGAACACGAGCAGTACTTC. This translates into CASSRWDREHEQYF. The chain couples TRBV28 to TRBJ2-7; 9 bases align to TRBD1. Germline trimming cut 6 bases from V and 5 bases from J; bases unmatched to any gene: 8. CDR3 size: 14 residues. Germline-derived CDR1 and CDR2 are MDHEN and SYDVKM.

The chain has TRBV24-1 and TRBJ2-5, with unresolved D. The CDR3 is 13 residues long. CDR1 is KGHDR, CDR2 SFDVKD, per germline. Trimming removed 4 bases at V and 5 bases at J, with 10 bases between. The CDR3 loop is CATSDPPPETQYF. CDR3 coding DNA: TGTGCCACCAGTGACCCTCCACCCGAGACCCAGTACTTC.

This clonotype was seen more than once but under ten times. The chain has TRBV7-2 and TRBJ2-1; D might be TRBD1 (6 bases). Trimming took 5 bases from V and 7 from J, leaving 9 bases between them. The CDR3 runs to 12 residues. Germline lookup yields CDR1 SGHTA and CDR2 FQGNSA. CDR3 sequence: CASSRTENEQFF. For the CDR3, the DNA is TGTGCCAGCAGCCGGACAGAGAATGAGCAGTTCTTC.

V gene TRBV7-2 combines with J gene TRBJ1-5; D is unclear. The CDR3 totals 12 residues. The V end was cut by 2 bases, the J end by 7 bases, with 6 bases between. Germline V CDR1 and CDR2: SGHTA, FQGNSA. This CDR3 is CASSLIGQPQHF. Written as DNA, the CDR3 is TGTGCCAGCAGCTTAATAGGACAGCCCCAGCATTTT.

This chain joins TRBV18 and TRBJ2-5; 7 bases line up with TRBD2. Germline loops: CDR1 KGHSH, CDR2 LQKENI. Germline trimming cut 9 bases from V and 1 base from J; bases unmatched to any gene: 11. This CDR3 comprises 15 residues. The CDR3 coding sequence is TGTGCCAGTCTCCCTAGCGGACTGCGCCAAGAGACCCAGTACTTC. Translation gives CASLPSGLRQETQYF.

V usage is TRBV7-2 and J usage is TRBJ1-2; TRBD1 agrees at 9 bases. Trimming removed 5 bases from V and 8 bases from J; junction bases left unmatched: 6. Per germline, CDR1 SGHTA and CDR2 FQGNSA. This CDR3 comprises 13 residues. CDR3 residues: CASSVGQGLGYTF. The CDR3 region has the DNA TGTGCCAGCAGCGTTGGACAGGGGTTGGGCTACACCTTC.

This clonotype was observed a few times. The gene calls are TRBV7-9 and TRBJ1-2; 7 nucleotides match TRBD1. J was trimmed by 3 bases and V by 5 bases; bases with no gene match: 15. CDR1 SEHNR and CDR2 FQNEAQ come from the germline V gene (reference sequence). This CDR3 region has 17 residues. The CDR3 here is CASSIAGTELGDYGYTF. As DNA, the CDR3 is TGTGCCAGCAGCATCGCTGGGACAGAGCTCGGAGACTATGGCTACACCTTC.

This chain links TRBV5-1 with TRBJ2-5; D gene uncertain. V shed 1 base and J shed 5 bases, with 21 bases lying between them. This CDR3 spans 17 amino acids. In germline, CDR1 is SGHRS, CDR2 YFSETQ. The CDR3 sequence: CASSLRFGVGTSETQYF. DNA for the CDR3: TGCGCCAGCAGCTTGAGGTTTGGAGTGGGTACCTCGGAGACCCAGTACTTC.

The CDR3 loop reads CASSPQQGVEQYF. The CDR3 nucleotides are TGTGCCAGCAGTCCACAACAAGGTGTCGAGCAGTACTTC. V gene TRBV6-2 or TRBV6-3 combines with J gene TRBJ2-5; D is undetermined. Judging by the DNA end, TRBJ2-7 fits better; the J call may be wrong. The CDR3 has 13 residues. Germline V CDR1 and CDR2: MNHEY, SVGEGT.